This T cell receptor (beta chain) was found in a study of T cell changes during pregnancy in multiple sclerosis (dated by TCRdb to between 2018 and 2021). Turning to the overall study: In women with multiple sclerosis, the researchers looked at how the T cell repertoire shifted as pregnancy progressed.

The library came from the immunoSEQ multiplex PCR assay. TCRdb stores this immuneACCESS table with in-frame sequences only. Part of the clones is absent; in the studies checked, under half of the shortfall reflects unresolved V genes, and no reason is known for the rest. The sample table contains 70,000 to 95,000 clones; only one count was recorded for 94% of them. About 1.7% of the sample rests with the top ten. The CDR3, cysteine through phenylalanine, is 14 amino acids long. Solely the CDR3 DNA is kept, with 42 bases framed from the first base. V drops 1 base and J drops 4 bases, leaving 10 bases in between. From the germline V gene, CDR1 is SGHVS and CDR2 is FNYEAQ. Comment on this clone: Its specific antigen is unknown. It has no much larger one-base neighbor in the sample; base qualities were not kept.

Rearrangement joined TRBV7-6 to TRBJ1-1; the D gene is perhaps TRBD1, from 5 matching bases. The starting material was peripheral blood, obtained after pregnancy. This TCR was sampled from a female donor in good health, enrolled as a control in a pregnancy study. The sequence in DNA is TGTGCCAGCAGCTTAGTATCGGGGGGCACTGAAGCTTTCTTT. It translates as CASSLVSGGTEAFF.